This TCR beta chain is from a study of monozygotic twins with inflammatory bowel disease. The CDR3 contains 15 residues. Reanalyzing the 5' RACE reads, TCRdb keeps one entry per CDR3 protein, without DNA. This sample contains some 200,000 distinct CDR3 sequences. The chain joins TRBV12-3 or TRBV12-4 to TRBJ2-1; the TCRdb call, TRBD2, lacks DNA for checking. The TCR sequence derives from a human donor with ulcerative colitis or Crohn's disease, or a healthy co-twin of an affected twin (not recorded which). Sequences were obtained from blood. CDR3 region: CASSLIPSGDNEQFF.